This TCR beta chain was obtained from a study of blood T cell repertoires in COVID-19. Across the whole study: Acute-phase and convalescent COVID-19 samples originated in the United States, Italy and Spain. In each case, the material was cDNA or gDNA derived from T cells, B-cell-depleted T cells, or PBMCs.

As handled by the study authors: Quantification of nucleated cells was approximated via reference gene primer amplification. Libraries were prepared by immunoSEQ multiplex PCR; TCRdb keeps only in-frame clonotypes and omits some of them. V, J and clone size are those of that table, while D and trimming were read from the DNA. The sample has under 100,000 clones, about 90% seen once. Trimming left V 5 bases short and J 1 base short, with 9 bases between. The V gene's germline CDR1 is SGHRS and CDR2 YFSETQ. The CDR3 runs to 13 residues. Sample: peripheral blood. The chain carries TRBV5-1 and TRBJ2-5; D gene ambiguous. This clonotype was sampled from a man aged 50-59 years with active COVID-19. CDR3: CASSWASQETQYF. The CDR3 nucleotides are TGCGCCAGCAGTTGGGCTTCCCAAGAGACCCAGTACTTC.